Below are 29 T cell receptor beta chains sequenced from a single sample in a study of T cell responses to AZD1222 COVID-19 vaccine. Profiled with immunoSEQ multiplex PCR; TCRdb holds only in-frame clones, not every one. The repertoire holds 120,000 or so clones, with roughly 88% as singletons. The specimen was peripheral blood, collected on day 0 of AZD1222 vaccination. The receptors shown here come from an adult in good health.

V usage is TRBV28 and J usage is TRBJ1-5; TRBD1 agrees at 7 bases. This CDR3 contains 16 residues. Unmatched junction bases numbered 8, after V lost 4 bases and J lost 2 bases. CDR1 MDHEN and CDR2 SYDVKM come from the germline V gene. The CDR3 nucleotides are TGTGCCAGCAGTTCCCAGTTCACAGGGGGCAATCAGCCCCAGCATTTT. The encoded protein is CASSSQFTGGNQPQHF. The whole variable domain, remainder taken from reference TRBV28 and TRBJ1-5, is DVKVTQSSRYLVKRTGEKVFLECVQDMDHENMFWYRQDPGLGLRLIYFSYDVKMKEKGDIPEGYSVSREKKERFSLILESASTNQTSMYLCASSSQFTGGNQPQHFGDGTRLSIL.

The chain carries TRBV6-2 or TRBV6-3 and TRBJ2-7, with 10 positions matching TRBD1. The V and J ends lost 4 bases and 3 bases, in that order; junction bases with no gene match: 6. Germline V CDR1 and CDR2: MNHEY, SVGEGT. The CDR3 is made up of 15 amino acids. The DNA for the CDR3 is TGTGCCAGCAGTTCCGGGACAGGGGTTGTCTACGAGCAGTACTTC. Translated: CASSSGTGVVYEQYF.

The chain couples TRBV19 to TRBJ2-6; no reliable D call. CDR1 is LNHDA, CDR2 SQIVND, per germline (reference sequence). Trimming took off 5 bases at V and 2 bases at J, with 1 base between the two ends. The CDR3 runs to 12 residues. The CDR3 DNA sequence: TGTGCCAGTAGTCCTGGGGCCAACGTCCTGACTTTC. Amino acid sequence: CASSPGANVLTF.

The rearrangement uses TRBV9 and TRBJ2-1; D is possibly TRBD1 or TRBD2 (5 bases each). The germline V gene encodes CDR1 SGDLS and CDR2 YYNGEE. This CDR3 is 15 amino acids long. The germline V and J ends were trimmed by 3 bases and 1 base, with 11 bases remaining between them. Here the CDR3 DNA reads TGTGCCAGCAGCGCGACAGCGGATTCCTACAATGAGCAGTTCTTC. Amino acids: CASSATADSYNEQFF.

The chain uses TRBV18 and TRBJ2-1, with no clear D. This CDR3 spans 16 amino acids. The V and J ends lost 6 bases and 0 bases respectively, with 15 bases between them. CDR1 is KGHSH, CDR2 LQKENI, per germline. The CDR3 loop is CASSNGPRSSYNEQFF. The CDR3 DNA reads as TGTGCCAGCTCCAACGGTCCTCGGAGCTCCTACAATGAGCAGTTCTTC. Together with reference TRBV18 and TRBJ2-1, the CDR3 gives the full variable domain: NAGVMQNPRHLVRRRGQEARLRCSPMKGHSHVYWYRQLPEEGLKFMVYLQKENIIDESGMPKERFSAEFPKEGPSILRIQQVVRGDSAAYFCASSNGPRSSYNEQFFGPGTRLTVL.

The CDR3 bases are TGTGCCAGCTCACCTACAGGGGGGGATCAGCCCCAGCATTTT. This encodes CASSPTGGDQPQHF. V gene TRBV18 combines with J gene TRBJ1-5; 8 bases are a match to TRBD1. This CDR3 has 14 residues. Germline values: CDR1 KGHSH, CDR2 LQKENI. The V gene end was trimmed by 3 bases and the J gene end by 5 bases; junction bases not matched to a gene: 3.

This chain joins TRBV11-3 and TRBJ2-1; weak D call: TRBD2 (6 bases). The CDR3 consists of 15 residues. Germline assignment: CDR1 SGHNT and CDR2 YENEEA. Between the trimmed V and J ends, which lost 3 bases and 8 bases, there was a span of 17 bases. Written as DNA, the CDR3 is TGTGCCAGCAGCTTGGGGGGAAACCCCCTCCATGAGCAGTTCTTC. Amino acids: CASSLGGNPLHEQFF.

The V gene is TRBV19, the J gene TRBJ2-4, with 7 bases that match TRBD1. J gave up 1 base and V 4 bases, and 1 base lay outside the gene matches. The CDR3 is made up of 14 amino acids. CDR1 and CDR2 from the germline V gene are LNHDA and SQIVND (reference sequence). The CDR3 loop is CASSKQGAKNIQYF. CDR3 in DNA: TGTGCCAGTAGTAAACAGGGGGCCAAAAACATTCAGTACTTC.

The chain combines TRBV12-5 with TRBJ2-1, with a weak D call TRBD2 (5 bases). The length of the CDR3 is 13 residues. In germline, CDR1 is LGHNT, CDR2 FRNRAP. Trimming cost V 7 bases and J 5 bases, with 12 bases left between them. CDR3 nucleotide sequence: TGTGCTAGTGCCCCCGGGGATAACAATGAGCAGTTCTTC. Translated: CASAPGDNNEQFF. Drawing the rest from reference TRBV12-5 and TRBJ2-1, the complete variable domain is DARVTQTPRHKVTEMGQEVTMRCQPILGHNTVFWYRQTMMQGLELLAYFRNRAPLDDSGMPKDRFSAEMPDATLATLKIQPSEPRDSAVYFCASAPGDNNEQFFGPGTRLTVL.

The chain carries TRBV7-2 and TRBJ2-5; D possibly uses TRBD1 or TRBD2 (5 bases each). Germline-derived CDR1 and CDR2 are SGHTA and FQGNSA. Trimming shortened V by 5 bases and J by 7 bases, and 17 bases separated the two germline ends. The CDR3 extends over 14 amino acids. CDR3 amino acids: CASSPRDLPGTQYF. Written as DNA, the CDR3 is TGTGCCAGCAGCCCTCGGGACCTACCAGGGACCCAGTACTTC.

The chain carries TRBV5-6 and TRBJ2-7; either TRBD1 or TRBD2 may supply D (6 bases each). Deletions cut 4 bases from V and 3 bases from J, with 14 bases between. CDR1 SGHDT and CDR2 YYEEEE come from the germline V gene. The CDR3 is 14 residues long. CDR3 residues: CASSPRGTNYEQYF. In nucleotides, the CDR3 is TGTGCCAGCAGCCCCCGGGGGACAAACTACGAGCAGTACTTC.

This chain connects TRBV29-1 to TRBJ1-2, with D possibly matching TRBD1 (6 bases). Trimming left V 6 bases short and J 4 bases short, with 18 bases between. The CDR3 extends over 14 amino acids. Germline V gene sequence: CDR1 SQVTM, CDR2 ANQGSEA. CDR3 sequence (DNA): TGCAGCGTACGAAACAGGGCGGATGGCTATGGCTACACCTTC. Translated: CSVRNRADGYGYTF.

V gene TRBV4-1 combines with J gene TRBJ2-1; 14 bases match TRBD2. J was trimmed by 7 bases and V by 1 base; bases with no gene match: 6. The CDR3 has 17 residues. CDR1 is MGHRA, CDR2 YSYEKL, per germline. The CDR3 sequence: CASSQAGTSGGYNEQFF. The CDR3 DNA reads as TGCGCCAGCAGCCAAGCTGGGACTAGCGGGGGTTATAATGAGCAGTTCTTC.

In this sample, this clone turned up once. The DNA for the CDR3 is TGTGCCAGCAGCTTGGCTCAACTCTCTGGGGCCAACGTCCTGACTTTC. Its protein is CASSLAQLSGANVLTF. This sequence joins TRBV5-6 and TRBJ2-6; unclear D gene. Trimming shortened V by 0 bases and J by 0 bases, and 7 bases separated the two germline ends. This CDR3 region has 16 residues. Germline CDR1 and CDR2: SGHDT and YYEEEE.

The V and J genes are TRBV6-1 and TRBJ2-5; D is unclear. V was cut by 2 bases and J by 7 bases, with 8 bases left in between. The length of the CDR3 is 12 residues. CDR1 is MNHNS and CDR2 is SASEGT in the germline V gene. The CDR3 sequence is CASSEYRVTQYF. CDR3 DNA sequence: TGTGCCAGCAGTGAATATCGGGTGACCCAGTACTTC.

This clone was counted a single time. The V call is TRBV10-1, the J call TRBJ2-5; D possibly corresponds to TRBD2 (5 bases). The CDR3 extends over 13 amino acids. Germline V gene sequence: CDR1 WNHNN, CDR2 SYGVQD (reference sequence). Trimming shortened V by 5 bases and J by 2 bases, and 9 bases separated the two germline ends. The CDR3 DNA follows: TGCGCCAGCAGTCCCCGGGGACAAGAGACCCAGTACTTC. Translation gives CASSPRGQETQYF.

The CDR3 region has the DNA TGTGCCACCAGTGGCGGGGCAGGGCCTCAAGAGACCCAGTACTTC. It encodes CATSGGAGPQETQYF. The V call is TRBV24-1, the J call TRBJ2-5, with D tentatively TRBD2 (6 bases). Trimming pared 5 bases from V and 2 bases from J, leaving 14 bases between. This CDR3 is built from 15 residues. CDR1 is KGHDR, CDR2 SFDVKD, per germline.

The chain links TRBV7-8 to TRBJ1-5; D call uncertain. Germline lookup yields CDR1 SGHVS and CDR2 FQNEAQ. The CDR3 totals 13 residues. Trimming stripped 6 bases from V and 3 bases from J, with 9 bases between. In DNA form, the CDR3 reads TGTGCCAGCAGTCTGGGGTTCAATCAGCCCCAGCATTTT. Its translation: CASSLGFNQPQHF.

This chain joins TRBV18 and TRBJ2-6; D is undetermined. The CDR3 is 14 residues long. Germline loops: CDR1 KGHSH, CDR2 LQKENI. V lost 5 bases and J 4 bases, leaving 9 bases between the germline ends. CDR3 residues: CASSSAGGANVLTF. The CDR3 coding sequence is TGTGCCAGCTCATCGGCTGGGGGGGCCAACGTCCTGACTTTC.

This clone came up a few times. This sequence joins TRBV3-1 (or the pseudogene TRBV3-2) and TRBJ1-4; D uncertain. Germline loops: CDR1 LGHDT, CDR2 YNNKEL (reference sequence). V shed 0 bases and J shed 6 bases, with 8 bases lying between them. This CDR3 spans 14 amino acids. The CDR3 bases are TGTGCCAGCAGCCAAGACGGATTATATGAAAAACTGTTTTTT. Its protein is CASSQDGLYEKLFF.

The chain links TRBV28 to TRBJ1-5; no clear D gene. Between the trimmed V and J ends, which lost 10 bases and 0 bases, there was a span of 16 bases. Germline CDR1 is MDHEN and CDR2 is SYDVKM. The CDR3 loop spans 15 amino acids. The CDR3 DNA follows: TGTGCCACCTCAAGTCGGATCCATAGCAATCAGCCCCAGCATTTT. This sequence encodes CATSSRIHSNQPQHF.

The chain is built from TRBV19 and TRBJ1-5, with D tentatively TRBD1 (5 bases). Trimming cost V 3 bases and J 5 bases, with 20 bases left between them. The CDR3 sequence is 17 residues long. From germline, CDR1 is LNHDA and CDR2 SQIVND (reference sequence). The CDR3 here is CASSIAHGTDFYQPQHF. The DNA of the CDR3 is TGTGCCAGTAGTATTGCCCACGGGACGGATTTCTATCAGCCCCAGCATTTT.

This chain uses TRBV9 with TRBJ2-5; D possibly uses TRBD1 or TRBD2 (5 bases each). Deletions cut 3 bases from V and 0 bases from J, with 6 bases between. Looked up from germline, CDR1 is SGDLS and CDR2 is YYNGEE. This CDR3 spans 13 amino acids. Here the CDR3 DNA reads TGTGCCAGCAGCGGGGGGTACCAAGAGACCCAGTACTTC. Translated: CASSGGYQETQYF.

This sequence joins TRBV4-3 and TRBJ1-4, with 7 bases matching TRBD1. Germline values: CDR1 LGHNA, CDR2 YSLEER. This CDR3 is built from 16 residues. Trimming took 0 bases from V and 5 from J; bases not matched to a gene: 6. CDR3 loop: CASSQDSEGQNEKLFF. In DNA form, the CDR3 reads TGCGCCAGCAGCCAAGATTCGGAGGGACAGAATGAAAAACTGTTTTTT.

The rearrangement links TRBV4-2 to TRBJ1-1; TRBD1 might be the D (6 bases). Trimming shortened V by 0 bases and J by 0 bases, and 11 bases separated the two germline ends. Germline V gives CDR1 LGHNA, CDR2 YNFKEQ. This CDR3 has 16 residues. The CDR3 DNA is TGTGCCAGCAGCCAAGAAGGGGGGCTCATGAACACTGAAGCTTTCTTT. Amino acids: CASSQEGGLMNTEAFF.

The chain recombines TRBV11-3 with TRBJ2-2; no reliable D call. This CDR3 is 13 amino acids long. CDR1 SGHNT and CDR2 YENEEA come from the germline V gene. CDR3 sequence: CVSALRSTGELFF. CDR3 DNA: TGTGTCTCGGCCCTTCGGAGCACCGGGGAGCTGTTTTTT. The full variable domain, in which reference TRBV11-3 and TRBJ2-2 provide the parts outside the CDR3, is EAGVVQSPRYKIIEKKQPVAFWCNPISGHNTLYWYLQNLGQGPELLIRYENEEAVDDSQLPKDRFSAERLKGVDSTLKIQPAELGDSAVYLCVSALRSTGELFFGEGSRLTVL.

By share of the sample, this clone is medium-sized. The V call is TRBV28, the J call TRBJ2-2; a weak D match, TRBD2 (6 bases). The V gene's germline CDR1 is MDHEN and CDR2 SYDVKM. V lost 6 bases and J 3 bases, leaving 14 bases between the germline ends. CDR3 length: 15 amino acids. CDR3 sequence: CASSEAGRDTGELFF. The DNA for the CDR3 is TGTGCCAGCAGCGAAGCGGGTCGGGACACCGGGGAGCTGTTTTTT.

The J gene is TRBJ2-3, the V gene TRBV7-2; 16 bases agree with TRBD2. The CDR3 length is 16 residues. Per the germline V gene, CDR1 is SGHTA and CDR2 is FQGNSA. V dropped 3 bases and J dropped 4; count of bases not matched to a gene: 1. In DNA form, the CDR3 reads TGTGCCAGCAGCTTGGGACTAGCGGGGGGGGCAGATACGCAGTATTTT. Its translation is CASSLGLAGGADTQYF.

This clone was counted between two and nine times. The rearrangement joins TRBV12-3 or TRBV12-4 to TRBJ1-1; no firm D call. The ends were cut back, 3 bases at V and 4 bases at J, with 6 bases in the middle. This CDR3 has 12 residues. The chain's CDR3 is CASSLRATEAFF. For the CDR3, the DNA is TGTGCCAGCAGTTTGCGCGCCACTGAAGCTTTCTTT.